The clone carrying this T cell receptor (beta chain) has a handful of counts. Its matching antigen is unknown. Trimming took 2 bases from V and 7 from J, leaving 12 bases between them. CDR3 length: 13 amino acids. Germline V gene sequence: CDR1 SGHRS, CDR2 YFSETQ. These data originate in a study of a mutant IDH1 vaccine in newly diagnosed glioma. About the research overall: Treated patients, averaging about 40 years, were roughly 62% male and around 40% female. Visits V12 and V13 fell at weeks 35 and 47, respectively.

Indicated time point: week 35, safety follow-up. With topical imiquimod, each dose of the vaccine consisted of 300 ug of mutant IDH1 20-mer peptide. Findings and limits, study-wide: Immune responses induced by vaccination arose in 90% to 95% of the patients. It seemed that pseudoprogression was not linked to changes in the top peripheral T cell clonotypes.

Measured with immunoSEQ multiplex PCR; TCRdb has only the in-frame clones, and not every one. The sample holds about 42,000 clones, roughly 80% seen once. Here the sequenced sample was PBMCs, taken from a glioma patient whose treatment included an IDH1 peptide vaccine. The V and J genes are TRBV5-1 and TRBJ1-1, with D possibly TRBD1 on 6 matching bases. This receptor was identified in a woman in her fifties or sixties with glioma. The CDR3: CASSLNRDGEAFF. CDR3 DNA sequence: TGCGCCAGCAGCTTAAACAGGGACGGTGAAGCTTTCTTT.